The T cell receptor beta chain described here comes from a study of response to subunit inactivated influenza vaccine. Study outcomes and limitations: With each seasonal influenza vaccination, the authors suggested, few new T cells are recruited.

Turning to this clonotype: What it recognizes is unknown.

Using its own MiXCR run on the RT-PCR reads, TCRdb lists one record per CDR3 protein. Of hundreds of thousands of distinct CDR3 sequences in the sample, roughly 12% are singletons; the top ten hold roughly 10%. Trimming took off 1 base at V and 2 bases at J, with 12 bases between the two ends. The CDR3 runs 16 residues. The TCR originated in a middle-aged man who received an inactivated influenza vaccine. The chain employs TRBV12-3 or TRBV12-4 and TRBJ1-3, with a possible D match to TRBD1 (5 bases). Sample: PBMCs from blood, taken on the day of vaccination. CDR3 sequence reads: CASSLGGPSAGNTIYF. The CDR3 nucleotides are TGTGCCAGCAGTTTAGGGGGACCTTCCGCTGGAAACACCATATATTTT.